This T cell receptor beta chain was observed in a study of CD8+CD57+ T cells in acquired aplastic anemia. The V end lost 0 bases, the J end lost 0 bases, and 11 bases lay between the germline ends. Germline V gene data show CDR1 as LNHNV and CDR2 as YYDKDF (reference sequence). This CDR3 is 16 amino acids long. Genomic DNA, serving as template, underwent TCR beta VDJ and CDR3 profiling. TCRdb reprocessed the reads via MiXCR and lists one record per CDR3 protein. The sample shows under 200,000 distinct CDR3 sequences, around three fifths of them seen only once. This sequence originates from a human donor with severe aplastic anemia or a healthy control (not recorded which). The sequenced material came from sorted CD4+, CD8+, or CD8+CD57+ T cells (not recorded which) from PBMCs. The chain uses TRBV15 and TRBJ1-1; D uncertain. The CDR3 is CATSRDLGSMNTEAFF. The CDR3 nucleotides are TGTGCCACCAGCAGAGATCTCGGGAGCATGAACACTGAAGCTTTCTTT.